This T cell receptor (beta chain) was obtained from a study of T cell repertoires in cytomegalovirus infection. Via MiXCR, TCRdb re-called the reads, giving one row per CDR3 protein. The sample lists about 830,000 distinct CDR3 sequences, less than 35% seen once, with around 12% in the top ten. Comment on this clonotype: The antigen is not known.

Germline values: CDR1 SEHNR, CDR2 FQNEAQ (reference sequence). Trimming shortened V by 7 bases and J by 7 bases, and 28 bases separated the two germline ends. The CDR3 consists of 18 residues. Sequenced here: cultured CD8+ T cells from PBMCs, sampled from culture after CMV antigen stimulation. The TCR sequence derives from a human donor in good health (CMV status not recorded). Some clones in this sample may be carry-over from other donors' samples. The genes are TRBV7-9 and TRBJ2-2; TRBD2 might be the D (7 bases). CDR3 sequence reads: CASTGGADQPILGGELFF. The CDR3 DNA follows: TGTGCCAGCACTGGGGGGGCAGACCAACCAATTCTCGGCGGGGAGCTGTTTTTT.